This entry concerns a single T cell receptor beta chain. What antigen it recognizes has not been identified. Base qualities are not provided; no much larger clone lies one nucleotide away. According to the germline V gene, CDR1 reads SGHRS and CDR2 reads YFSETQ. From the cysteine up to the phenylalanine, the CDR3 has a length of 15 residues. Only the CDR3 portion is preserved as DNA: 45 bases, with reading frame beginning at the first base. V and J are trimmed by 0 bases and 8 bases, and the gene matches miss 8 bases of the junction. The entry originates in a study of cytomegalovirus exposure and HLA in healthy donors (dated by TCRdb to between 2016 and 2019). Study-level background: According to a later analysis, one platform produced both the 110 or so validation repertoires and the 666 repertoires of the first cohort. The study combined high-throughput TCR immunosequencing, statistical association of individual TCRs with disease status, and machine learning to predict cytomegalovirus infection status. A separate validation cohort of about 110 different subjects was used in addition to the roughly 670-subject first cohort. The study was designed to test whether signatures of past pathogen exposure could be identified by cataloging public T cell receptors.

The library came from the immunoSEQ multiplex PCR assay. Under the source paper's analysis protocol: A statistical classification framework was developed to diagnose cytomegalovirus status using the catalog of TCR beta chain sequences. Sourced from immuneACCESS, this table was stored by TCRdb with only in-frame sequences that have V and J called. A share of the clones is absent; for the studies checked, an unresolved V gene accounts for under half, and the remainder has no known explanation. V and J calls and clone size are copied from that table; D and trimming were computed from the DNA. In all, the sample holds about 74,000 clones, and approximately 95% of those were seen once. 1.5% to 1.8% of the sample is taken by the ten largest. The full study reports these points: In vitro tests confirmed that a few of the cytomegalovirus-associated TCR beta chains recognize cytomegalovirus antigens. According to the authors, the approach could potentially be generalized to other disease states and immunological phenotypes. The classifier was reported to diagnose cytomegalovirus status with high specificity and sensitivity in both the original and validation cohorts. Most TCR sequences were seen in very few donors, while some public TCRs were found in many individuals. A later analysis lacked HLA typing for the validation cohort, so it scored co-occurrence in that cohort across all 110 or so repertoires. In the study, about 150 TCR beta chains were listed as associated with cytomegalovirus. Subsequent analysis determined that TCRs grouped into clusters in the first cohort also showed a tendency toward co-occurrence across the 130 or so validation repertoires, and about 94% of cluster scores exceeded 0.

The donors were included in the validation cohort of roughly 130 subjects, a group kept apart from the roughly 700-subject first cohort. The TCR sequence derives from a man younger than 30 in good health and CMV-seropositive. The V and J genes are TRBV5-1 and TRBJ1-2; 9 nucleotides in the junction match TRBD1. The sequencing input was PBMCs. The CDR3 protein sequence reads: CASSLAGTGSGGYTF. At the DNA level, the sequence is TGCGCCAGCAGCTTGGCGGGGACAGGGAGTGGGGGCTACACCTTC.